This TCR beta chain was sequenced in a study of identical twins. To note about this clonotype: Its antigen remains unidentified.

Using its own MiXCR run on the 5' RACE reads, TCRdb lists one record per CDR3 protein. The table has about 890,000 distinct CDR3 sequences, roughly 12% seen once; the top ten hold 1.5% to 2%. General observations from the study: With beta out-of-frame sequences, excess sharing by twins was weaker. In cord blood, abundant beta clonotypes had fewer insertions; memory showed no trend.

The length of the CDR3 is 15 residues. Germline V gene data show CDR1 as KGHSH and CDR2 as LQKENI. V gave up 6 bases and J gave up 3 bases, with 17 bases separating them. The donors were all healthy and Caucasian. The same data also went into a second study, on yellow fever vaccine responses in identical twins.

Sequencing was carried out using PBMCs. This receptor was identified in a woman younger than 30 in good health. The chain recombines TRBV18 with TRBJ2-5, with D possibly being TRBD2 (6 bases). The CDR3 is CASSPLTGEKETQYF. CDR3 nucleotides: TGTGCCAGCTCCCCCTTGACGGGAGAAAAAGAGACCCAGTACTTC.